Sequencing of this T cell receptor beta chain was carried out in a study of memory CD4+ T cells and cytomegalovirus serostatus. Findings and caveats of the study: Each of 67 CMV-associated TCRbeta sequences occurred in one to five individuals. Repertoires predicted CMV serostatus with median bootstrapped AUC of about 0.94.

About this clone itself: Its antigen is not known.

In the authors' methods: After removing out-of-frame reads, 2,204,828 distinct TCRbeta sequences remained. Using immunoSEQ multiplex PCR, the repertoire was profiled, and TCRdb retains in-frame clones only, with some absent. D and trimming come from the DNA, and the V and J calls and clone size come from that table. The repertoire has about 46,000 clones, roughly 78% of them found once; the top ten carry 0.94%. The sort gate was single viable CD3+CD4+CD8-CD45RO+ cells for memory CD4+ T cells. The germline V and J ends were trimmed by 1 base and 1 base, with 7 bases remaining between them. This CDR3 comprises 15 residues. Per germline, CDR1 SGHTA and CDR2 FQGNSA.

Sequencing input: memory CD4+ T cells from blood. The TCR comes from an adult in good health and CMV-seronegative. The gene calls are TRBV7-2 and TRBJ2-2; D gene uncertain. The CDR3 nucleotides are TGTGCCAGCAGCTTAGTCGTTCTGAACACCGGGGAGCTGTTTTTT. It yields the protein CASSLVVLNTGELFF.